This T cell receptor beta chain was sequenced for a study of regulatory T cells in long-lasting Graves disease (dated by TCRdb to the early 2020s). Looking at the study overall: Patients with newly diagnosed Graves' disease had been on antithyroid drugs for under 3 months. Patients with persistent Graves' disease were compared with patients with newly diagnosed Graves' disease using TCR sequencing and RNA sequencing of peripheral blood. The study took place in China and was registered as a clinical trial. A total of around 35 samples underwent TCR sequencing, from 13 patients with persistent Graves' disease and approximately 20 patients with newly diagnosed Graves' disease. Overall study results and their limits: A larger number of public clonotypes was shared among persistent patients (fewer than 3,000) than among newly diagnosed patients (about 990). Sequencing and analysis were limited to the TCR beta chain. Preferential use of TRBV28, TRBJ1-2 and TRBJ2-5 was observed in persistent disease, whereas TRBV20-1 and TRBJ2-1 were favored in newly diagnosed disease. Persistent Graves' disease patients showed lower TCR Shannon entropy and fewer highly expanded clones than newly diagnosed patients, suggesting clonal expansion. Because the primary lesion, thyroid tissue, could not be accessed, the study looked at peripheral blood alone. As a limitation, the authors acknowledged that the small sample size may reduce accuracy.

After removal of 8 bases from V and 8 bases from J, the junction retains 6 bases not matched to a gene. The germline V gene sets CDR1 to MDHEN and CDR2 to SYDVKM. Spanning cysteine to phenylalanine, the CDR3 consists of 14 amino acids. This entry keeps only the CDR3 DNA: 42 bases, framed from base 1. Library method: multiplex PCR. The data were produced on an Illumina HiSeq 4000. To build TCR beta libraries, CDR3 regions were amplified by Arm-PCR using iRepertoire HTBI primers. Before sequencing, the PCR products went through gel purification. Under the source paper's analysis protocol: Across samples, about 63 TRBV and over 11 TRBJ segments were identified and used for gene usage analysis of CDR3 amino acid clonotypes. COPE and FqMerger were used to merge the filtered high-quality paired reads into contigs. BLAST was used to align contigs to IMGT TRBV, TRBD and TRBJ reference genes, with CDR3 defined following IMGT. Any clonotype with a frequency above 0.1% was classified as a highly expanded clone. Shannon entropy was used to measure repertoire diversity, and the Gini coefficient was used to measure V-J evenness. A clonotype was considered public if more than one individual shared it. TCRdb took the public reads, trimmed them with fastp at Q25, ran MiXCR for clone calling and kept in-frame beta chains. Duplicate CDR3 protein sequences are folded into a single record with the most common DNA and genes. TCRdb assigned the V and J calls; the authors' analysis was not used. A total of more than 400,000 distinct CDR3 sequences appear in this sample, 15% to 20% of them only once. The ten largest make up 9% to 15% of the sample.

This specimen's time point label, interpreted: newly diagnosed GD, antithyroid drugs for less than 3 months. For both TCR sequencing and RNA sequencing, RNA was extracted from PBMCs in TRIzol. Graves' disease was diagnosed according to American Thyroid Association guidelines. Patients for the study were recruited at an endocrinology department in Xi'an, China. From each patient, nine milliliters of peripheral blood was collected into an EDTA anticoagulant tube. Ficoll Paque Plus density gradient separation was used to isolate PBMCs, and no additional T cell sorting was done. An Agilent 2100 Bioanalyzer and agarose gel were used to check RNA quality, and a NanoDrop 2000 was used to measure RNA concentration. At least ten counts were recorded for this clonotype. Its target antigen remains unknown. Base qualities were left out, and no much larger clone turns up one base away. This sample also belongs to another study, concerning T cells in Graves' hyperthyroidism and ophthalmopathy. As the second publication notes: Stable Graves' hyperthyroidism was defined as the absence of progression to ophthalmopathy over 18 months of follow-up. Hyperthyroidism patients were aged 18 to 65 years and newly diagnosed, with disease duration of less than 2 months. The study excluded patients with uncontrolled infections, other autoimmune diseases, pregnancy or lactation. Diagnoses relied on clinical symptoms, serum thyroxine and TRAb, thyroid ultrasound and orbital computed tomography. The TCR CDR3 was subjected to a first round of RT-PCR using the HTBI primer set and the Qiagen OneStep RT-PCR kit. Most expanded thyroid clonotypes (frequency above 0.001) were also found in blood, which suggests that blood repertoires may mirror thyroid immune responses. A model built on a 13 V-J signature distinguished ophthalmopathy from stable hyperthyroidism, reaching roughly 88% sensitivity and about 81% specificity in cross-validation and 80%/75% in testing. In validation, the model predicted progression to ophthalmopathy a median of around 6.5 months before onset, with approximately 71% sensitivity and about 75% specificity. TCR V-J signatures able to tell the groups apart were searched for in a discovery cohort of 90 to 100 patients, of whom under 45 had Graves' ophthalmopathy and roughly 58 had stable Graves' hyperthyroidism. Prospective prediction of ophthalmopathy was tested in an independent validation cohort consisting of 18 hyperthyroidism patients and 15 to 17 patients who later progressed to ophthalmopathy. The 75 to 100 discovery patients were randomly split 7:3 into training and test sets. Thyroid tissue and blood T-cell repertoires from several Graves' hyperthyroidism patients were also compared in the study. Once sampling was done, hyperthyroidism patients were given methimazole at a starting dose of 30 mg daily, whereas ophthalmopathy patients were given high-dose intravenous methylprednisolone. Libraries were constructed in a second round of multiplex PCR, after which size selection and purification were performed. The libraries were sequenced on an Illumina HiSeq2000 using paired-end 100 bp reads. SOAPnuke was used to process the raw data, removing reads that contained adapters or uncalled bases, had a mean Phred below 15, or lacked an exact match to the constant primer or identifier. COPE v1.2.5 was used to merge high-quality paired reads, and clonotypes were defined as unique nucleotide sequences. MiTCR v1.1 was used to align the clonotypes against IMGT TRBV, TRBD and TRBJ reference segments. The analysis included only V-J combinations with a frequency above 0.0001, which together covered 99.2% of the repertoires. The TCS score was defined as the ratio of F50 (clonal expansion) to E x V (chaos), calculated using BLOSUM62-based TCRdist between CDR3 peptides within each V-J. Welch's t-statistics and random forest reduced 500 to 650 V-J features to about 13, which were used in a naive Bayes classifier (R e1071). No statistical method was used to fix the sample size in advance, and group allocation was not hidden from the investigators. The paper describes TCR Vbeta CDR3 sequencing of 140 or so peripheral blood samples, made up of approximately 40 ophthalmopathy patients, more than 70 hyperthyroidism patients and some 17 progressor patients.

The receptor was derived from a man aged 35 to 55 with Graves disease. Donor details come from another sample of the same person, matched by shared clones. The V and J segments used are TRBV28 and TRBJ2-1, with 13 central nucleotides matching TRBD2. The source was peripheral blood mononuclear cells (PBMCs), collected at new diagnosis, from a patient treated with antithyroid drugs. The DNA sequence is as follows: TGTGCCAGCGATAGGACTAGCGGGAGTGATGAGCAGTTCTTC. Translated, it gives CASDRTSGSDEQFF. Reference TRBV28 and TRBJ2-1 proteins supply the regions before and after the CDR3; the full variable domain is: DVKVTQSSRYLVKRTGEKVFLECVQDMDHENMFWYRQDPGLGLRLIYFSYDVKMKEKGDIPEGYSVSREKKERFSLILESASTNQTSMYLCASDRTSGSDEQFFGPGTRLTVL.